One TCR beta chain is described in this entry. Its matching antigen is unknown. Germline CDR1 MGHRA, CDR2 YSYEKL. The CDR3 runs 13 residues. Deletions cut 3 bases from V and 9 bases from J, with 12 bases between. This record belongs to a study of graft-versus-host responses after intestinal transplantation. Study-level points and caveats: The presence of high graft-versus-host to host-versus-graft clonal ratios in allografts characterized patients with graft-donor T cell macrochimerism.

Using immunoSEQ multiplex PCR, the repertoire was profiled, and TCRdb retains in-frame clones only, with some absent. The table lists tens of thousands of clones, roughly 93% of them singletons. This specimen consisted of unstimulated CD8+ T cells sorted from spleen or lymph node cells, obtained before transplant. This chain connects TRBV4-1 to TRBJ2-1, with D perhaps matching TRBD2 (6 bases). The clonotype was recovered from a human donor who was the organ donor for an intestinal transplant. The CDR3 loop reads CASSHPLTSEQFF. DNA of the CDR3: TGCGCCAGCAGCCACCCGCTGACTAGTGAGCAGTTCTTC.